This TCR beta chain was sequenced during a study of T cells in Graves' hyperthyroidism and ophthalmopathy. Amplification of TCR beta CDR3 regions used RNA as the template. HTBI primers were employed in a first-round RT-PCR of the TCR CDR3. Each CDR3 protein gets one entry after TCRdb re-called the multiplex PCR reads with MiXCR. The sample includes 300,000 to 500,000 distinct CDR3 sequences, 11% to 15% seen only once; the top ten take around 28%. With 1 base clipped from V and 0 bases from J, the junction kept 3 bases outside the gene matches. This CDR3 contains 16 residues. CDR1 is LNHDA, CDR2 SQIVND, per germline (reference sequence).

The sequence was collected from a man aged 45-65 years with Graves' ophthalmopathy. The chain couples TRBV19 to TRBJ1-3, with 7 bases matching TRBD1. Material: blood. The CDR3 here is CASSIGGTASGNTIYF. The CDR3 DNA sequence: TGTGCCAGTAGTATAGGTGGGACAGCCTCTGGAAACACCATATATTTT. Full variable domain (rest looked up from reference TRBV19 and TRBJ1-3): DGGITQSPKYLFRKEGQNVTLSCEQNLNHDAMYWYRQDPGQGLRLIYYSQIVNDFQKGDIAEGYSVSREKKESFPLTVTSAQKNPTAFYLCASSIGGTASGNTIYFGEGSWLTVV.